This record covers a single TCR beta chain. Its antigen is currently unknown. The data were obtained in a study of cytomegalovirus exposure and HLA in healthy donors. Study-wide results and caveats: The study carried out a later analysis of TCR beta sequences. It associated some 17,000 of them with specific HLA alleles at a false discovery rate of 0.05. Altogether, 164 TCR beta chains were recorded as cytomegalovirus-associated. Specificity for CMV antigens was confirmed in vitro for a few of the CMV-associated chains.

Amplification used 60 Vbeta primers and 13 Jbeta primers. Some clones are missing from TCRdb's copy, which holds only in-frame ones; the method was immunoSEQ multiplex PCR. The sample includes some 160,000 clones, 78% of them seen just once. CDR3 size: 12 residues. Germline V gene sequence: CDR1 SNHLY, CDR2 FYNNEI. The V and J ends lost 4 bases and 7 bases respectively, with 8 bases between them. This TCR was recovered from a male donor in good health and CMV-seronegative. The V gene is TRBV2, the J gene TRBJ1-5; D is undetermined. Material: PBMCs. CDR3 region: CASSVRVQPQHF. In nucleotides, the CDR3 is TGTGCCAGCAGTGTTCGGGTACAGCCCCAGCATTTT. Supplemented by reference TRBV2 and TRBJ1-5, the full variable domain reads EPEVTQTPSHQVTQMGQEVILRCVPISNHLYFYWYRQILGQKVEFLVSFYNNEISEKSEIFDDQFSVERPDGSNFTLKIRSTKLEDSAMYFCASSVRVQPQHFGDGTRLSIL.